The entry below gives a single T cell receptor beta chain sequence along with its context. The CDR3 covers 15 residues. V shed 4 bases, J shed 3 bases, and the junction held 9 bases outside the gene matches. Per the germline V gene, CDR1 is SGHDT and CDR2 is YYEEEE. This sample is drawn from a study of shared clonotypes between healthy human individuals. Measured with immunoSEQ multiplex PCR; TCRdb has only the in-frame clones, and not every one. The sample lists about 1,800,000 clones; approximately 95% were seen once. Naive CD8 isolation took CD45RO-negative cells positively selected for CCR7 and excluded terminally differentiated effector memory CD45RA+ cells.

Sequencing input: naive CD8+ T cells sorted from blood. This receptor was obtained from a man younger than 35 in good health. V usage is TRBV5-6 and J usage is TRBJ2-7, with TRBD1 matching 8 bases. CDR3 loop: CASSGGQGPLYEQYF. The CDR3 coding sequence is TGTGCCAGCAGCGGCGGACAGGGTCCCCTCTACGAGCAGTACTTC.